Listed below are T cell receptor beta chains from one sample, sequenced in a study of cytomegalovirus exposure and HLA in healthy donors. The data were produced by immunoSEQ multiplex PCR, yet TCRdb's version contains in-frame clones alone and is incomplete. The profile shows under 250,000 clones, approximately 81% of them singletons. Sequenced sample: PBMCs. The receptor set was obtained from a girl aged 2-10 years in good health and CMV-seronegative. The CDR3 runs from the conserved cysteine through the conserved F or W. D genes are given only for firm matches. Expanded clones get a size class; other rows say once, few or many, or leave the size out.

V: TRBV19; J: TRBJ2-1; size: .; D: TRBD2; CDR3: CASSVREVAYNEQFF; DNA: TGTGCCAGTAGTGTCCGGGAGGTCGCCTACAATGAGCAGTTCTTC
V: TRBV18; J: TRBJ1-1; size: .; D: .; CDR3: CASSSSPNTEAFF; DNA: TGTGCCAGCTCCTCCAGTCCGAACACTGAAGCTTTCTTT
V: TRBV4-1; J: TRBJ2-5; size: .; D: TRBD2; CDR3: CASSLPGGGQETQYF; DNA: TGCGCCAGCAGCCTCCCGGGAGGGGGACAAGAGACCCAGTACTTC
V: TRBV7-2; J: TRBJ2-1; size: few; D: .; CDR3: CASSSSSVNEQFF; DNA: TGTGCCAGCAGCTCCTCTTCCGTCAATGAGCAGTTCTTC
V: TRBV10-2; J: TRBJ2-5; size: .; D: .; CDR3: CASSGAEETQYF; DNA: TGCGCCAGCAGTGGGGCAGAAGAGACCCAGTACTTC
V: TRBV5-4; J: TRBJ2-5; size: .; D: TRBD2; CDR3: CASSLRASGRVVETQYF; DNA: TGTGCCAGCAGCTTAAGAGCTAGCGGGAGAGTGGTAGAGACCCAGTACTTC
V: TRBV7-8; J: TRBJ2-7; size: .; D: TRBD1; CDR3: CASSLTGGTYEQYF; DNA: TGTGCCAGCAGCCTGACAGGGGGGACGTACGAGCAGTACTTC
V: TRBV21-1; J: TRBJ2-4; size: .; D: .; CDR3: CASSRRTDKNIQYF; DNA: TGTGCCAGCAGCAGGAGGACAGACAAAAACATTCAGTACTTC
V: TRBV6-6; J: TRBJ2-1; size: once; D: TRBD2; CDR3: CASSTTSGANEQFF; DNA: TGTGCCAGCAGTACGACTAGCGGGGCGAATGAGCAGTTCTTC
V: TRBV30; J: TRBJ2-7; size: .; D: .; CDR3: CAWSAPPRGSSYEQYF; DNA: TGTGCCTGGAGTGCCCCCCCCAGGGGAAGCTCCTACGAGCAGTACTTC
V: TRBV5-5; J: TRBJ2-7; size: .; D: TRBD2; CDR3: CASSLGRGGSYEQYF; DNA: TGTGCCAGCAGCTTGGGACGGGGGGGTTCCTACGAGCAGTACTTC
V: TRBV15; J: TRBJ1-6; size: .; D: .; CDR3: CATSRPWTENSPLHF; DNA: TGTGCCACCAGCAGACCCTGGACAGAAAATTCACCCCTCCACTTT
V: TRBV9; J: TRBJ2-1; size: .; D: TRBD2; CDR3: CASSLRGVDNNEQFF; DNA: TGTGCCAGCAGCTTGCGGGGGGTCGACAACAATGAGCAGTTCTTC
V: TRBV30; J: TRBJ1-3; size: .; D: .; CDR3: CAWSRIQGPGNTIYF; DNA: TGTGCCTGGAGTAGAATACAGGGTCCTGGAAACACCATATATTTT
V: TRBV27; J: TRBJ2-7; size: .; D: TRBD2; CDR3: CASSLTSGLYEQYF; DNA: TGTGCCAGCAGTTTAACTAGCGGGTTATACGAGCAGTACTTC
V: TRBV10-2; J: TRBJ2-5; size: .; D: TRBD2; CDR3: CASSESGTSGSRTQYF; DNA: TGCGCCAGCAGTGAGTCGGGGACTAGCGGGAGTAGGACCCAGTACTTC
V: TRBV27; J: TRBJ1-1; size: .; D: .; CDR3: CASPPRQNTEAFF; DNA: TGTGCCAGCCCCCCCAGGCAGAACACTGAAGCTTTCTTT
V: TRBV5-4; J: TRBJ2-1; size: .; D: TRBD1; CDR3: CASSFPLRDRGGNEQFF; DNA: TGTGCCAGCAGCTTCCCACTCCGGGACAGGGGGGGTAATGAGCAGTTCTTC
V: TRBV28; J: TRBJ2-1; size: .; D: .; CDR3: CASSLGTHYNEQFF; DNA: TGTGCCAGCAGTTTAGGGACACATTACAATGAGCAGTTCTTC
V: TRBV28; J: TRBJ1-2; size: .; D: .; CDR3: CASSFRGWGYTF; DNA: TGTGCCAGCAGTTTCAGGGGTTGGGGCTACACCTTC
V: TRBV6-1; J: TRBJ1-6; size: .; D: .; CDR3: CASEPGAGSPLHF; DNA: TGTGCCAGCGAGCCAGGGGCAGGGTCACCCCTCCACTTT
V: TRBV6-5; J: TRBJ1-1; size: .; D: .; CDR3: CASRRENTEAFF; DNA: TGTGCCAGTAGGCGGGAAAACACTGAAGCTTTCTTT
V: TRBV9; J: TRBJ2-1; size: .; D: TRBD2; CDR3: CASSVGIAGGYYNEQFF; DNA: TGTGCCAGCAGCGTAGGGATAGCGGGGGGCTATTACAATGAGCAGTTCTTC
V: TRBV13; J: TRBJ2-7; size: .; D: TRBD2; CDR3: CASILADTYEQYF; DNA: TGTGCCAGCATCCTAGCGGATACCTACGAGCAGTACTTC
V: TRBV5-1; J: TRBJ1-4; size: .; D: .; CDR3: CASSWSGTNEKLFF; DNA: TGCGCCAGCAGCTGGTCGGGGACTAATGAAAAACTGTTTTTT
V: TRBV6-1; J: TRBJ2-6; size: few; D: TRBD1; CDR3: CASSRDSSGANVLTF; DNA: TGTGCCAGTTCCAGGGACAGCTCTGGGGCCAACGTCCTGACTTTC
V: TRBV5-1; J: TRBJ1-6; size: .; D: .; CDR3: CASSSAGGYNSPLHF; DNA: TGCGCCAGCAGCTCCGCGGGGGGGTATAATTCACCCCTCCACTTT
V: TRBV5-6; J: TRBJ1-2; size: .; D: .; CDR3: CASSVQLYGYTF; DNA: TGTGCCAGCAGCGTACAGCTATATGGCTACACCTTC
V: TRBV2; J: TRBJ2-1; size: .; D: TRBD2; CDR3: CASMVGRALSHNEQFF; DNA: TGTGCCAGCATGGTCGGGAGGGCCCTCTCCCACAATGAGCAGTTCTTC
V: TRBV6-6; J: TRBJ1-5; size: few; D: .; CDR3: CASGENNQPQHF; DNA: TGTGCCAGCGGAGAGAACAATCAGCCCCAGCATTTT
V: TRBV25-1; J: TRBJ1-2; size: .; D: TRBD1; CDR3: CASSEGNHRGEGYTF; DNA: TGTGCCAGCAGTGAAGGGAACCACAGGGGTGAAGGCTACACCTTC